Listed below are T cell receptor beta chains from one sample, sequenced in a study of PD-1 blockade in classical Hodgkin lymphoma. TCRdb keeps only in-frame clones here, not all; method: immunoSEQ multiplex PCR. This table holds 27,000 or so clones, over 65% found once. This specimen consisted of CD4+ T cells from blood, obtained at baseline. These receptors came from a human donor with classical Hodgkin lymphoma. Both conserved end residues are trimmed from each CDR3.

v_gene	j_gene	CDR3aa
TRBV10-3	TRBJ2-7	AISFSLTGESEQY
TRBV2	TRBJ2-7	ASRPTGTWSDEQY
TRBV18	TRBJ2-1	ASSPRITGQGYLEQF
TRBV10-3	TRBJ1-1	AISESVADNTEAF
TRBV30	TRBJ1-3	AWSMGQGGNTIY
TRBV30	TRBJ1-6	AWTPLQGGFNSPLH
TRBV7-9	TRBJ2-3	ASSFSGFTDTQY
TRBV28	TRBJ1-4	ASSQTGLEDEKLF
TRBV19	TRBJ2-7	ASSLGTGKDEQY
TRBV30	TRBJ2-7	AWSPGPYEQY
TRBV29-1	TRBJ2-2	SGGQGFDTGELF
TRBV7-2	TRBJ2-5	ASSGRSLQETQY
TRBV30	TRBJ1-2	AWSVSGAGYT
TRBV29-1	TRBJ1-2	SVDKTGGYGYT
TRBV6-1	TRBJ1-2	ASSETPSVMT
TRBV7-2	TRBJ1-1	ASSLVSWGAF
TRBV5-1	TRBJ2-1	ASSSTGTSWNEQF
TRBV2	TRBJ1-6	ASTRQDAIGSPLH
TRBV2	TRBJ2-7	ASSETHEQY
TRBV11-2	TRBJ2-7	ASSLDLRTSGGSSYEQY
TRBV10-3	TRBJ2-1	AISESPGAESEQF
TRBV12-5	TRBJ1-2	ASGPVLPVSPNYGYT
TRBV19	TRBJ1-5	ASSLDRNQPQH
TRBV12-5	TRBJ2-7	ASGLGRNEQY
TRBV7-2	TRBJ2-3	ASSSATGVDTQY
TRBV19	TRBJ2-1	ASTIYPGSYNEQF
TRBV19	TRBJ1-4	ASSPTADNEKLF
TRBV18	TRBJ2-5	ASSPTLGGGETQY
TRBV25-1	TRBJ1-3	ASSAGAGNTIY
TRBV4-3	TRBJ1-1	ASSNGGGRNTEAF
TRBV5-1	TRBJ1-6	ASSLDGLGGSPLH
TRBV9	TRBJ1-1	ASSTYAGGIFSNTEAF
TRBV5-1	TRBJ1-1	ASSRWTGGTEAF